The 20 T cell receptor beta chains listed next were all sequenced from one sample in a study of cytomegalovirus exposure and HLA in healthy donors. 60 Vbeta and 13 Jbeta primers were used in PCR. Generated by immunoSEQ multiplex PCR, the TCRdb table keeps only in-frame clones and is missing some. The sample carries fewer than 200,000 clones, roughly 80% recorded once. Sequenced sample: PBMCs. These TCRs come from a male donor in good health and CMV-seronegative.

This chain uses TRBV5-6 with TRBJ1-2; a possible D gene is TRBD1 (6 bases). The length of the CDR3 is 13 residues. Germline V lookup: CDR1 SGHDT, CDR2 YYEEEE. The germline V and J ends were trimmed by 1 base and 6 bases, with 10 bases remaining between them. The CDR3 spells CASSLYRVHGYTF. The CDR3 DNA reads as TGTGCCAGCAGCTTGTACAGGGTACATGGCTACACCTTC.

The chain has TRBV5-6 and TRBJ2-5; 7 nucleotides match TRBD1. Looked up from germline, CDR1 is SGHDT and CDR2 is YYEEEE. CDR3 length: 15 amino acids. Trimming at V came to 2 bases and at J to 4 bases, leaving 8 bases not matched to a gene. The CDR3 loop is CASSFIQGSLETQYF. The CDR3 DNA is TGTGCCAGCAGCTTCATACAGGGGAGTTTAGAGACCCAGTACTTC.

The chain uses TRBV5-6 and TRBJ2-7; 11 positions match TRBD2. Germline assignment: CDR1 SGHDT and CDR2 YYEEEE. The V gene end was trimmed by 1 base and the J gene end by 6 bases; junction bases not matched to a gene: 3. The CDR3 runs to 14 residues. The DNA for the CDR3 is TGTGCCAGCAGCTTGTATCTAGCGGGGGGCGAGCAGTACTTC. Translation: CASSLYLAGGEQYF.

This clone was found a few times. J is TRBJ1-6 and V is TRBV10-3; perhaps TRBD1 as D (6 bases). In germline, CDR1 is ENHRY, CDR2 SYGVKD. V was shortened by 11 bases and J by 10 bases, with 21 bases between the two germline ends. This CDR3 region has 14 residues. The CDR3: CASAAGEEGSPLHF. CDR3 DNA sequence: TGTGCCTCAGCTGCAGGGGAAGAGGGGTCACCCCTCCACTTT.

The chain links TRBV9 to TRBJ2-2, with D perhaps TRBD2 (6 bases). Germline CDR1 and CDR2: SGDLS and YYNGEE. Trimming removed 3 bases at V and 6 bases at J, with 15 bases between. This CDR3 has 15 residues. Here the CDR3 reads CASSALPGLSGELFF. The CDR3 DNA follows: TGTGCCAGCAGCGCCCTACCGGGACTCTCCGGGGAGCTGTTTTTT.

This chain connects TRBV7-8 to TRBJ1-1; a weak D match, TRBD1 (5 bases). The CDR3 contains 13 residues. Germline V gene lookup returns CDR1 SGHVS and CDR2 FQNEAQ. The V end lost 5 bases, the J end lost 3 bases, and 10 bases lay between the germline ends. The CDR3 protein is CASSQGLYTEAFF. CDR3 nucleotides: TGTGCCAGCAGCCAGGGCCTGTACACTGAAGCTTTCTTT.

V is TRBV18 and J is TRBJ1-6; the match to TRBD1 covers 8 bases. The CDR3 extends over 16 amino acids. Germline lookup yields CDR1 KGHSH and CDR2 LQKENI. V shed 2 bases, J shed 6 bases, and the junction held 6 bases outside the gene matches. The CDR3 DNA follows: TGTGCCAGCTCACCAACGACCAGGGGGCTTAATTCACCCCTCCACTTT. Its protein is CASSPTTRGLNSPLHF.

The gene calls are TRBV9 and TRBJ1-2; TRBD1 is a possible D gene (6 bases). Germline V gene sequence: CDR1 SGDLS, CDR2 YYNGEE. Trimming took off 5 bases at V and 8 bases at J, with 16 bases between the two ends. CDR3 length: 13 amino acids. For the CDR3, the DNA is TGTGCCAGCAGTGGGACATCCGTTTGGGGCTACACCTTC. It yields the protein CASSGTSVWGYTF.

This sequence joins TRBV11-2 and TRBJ2-5; 10 bases fit TRBD2. CDR3 length equals 15 residues. The germline V gene encodes CDR1 SGHAT and CDR2 FQNNGV. V shed 6 bases, J shed 2 bases, and the junction held 6 bases outside the gene matches. The CDR3 is CASSPLAGLQETQYF. Written as DNA, the CDR3 is TGTGCCAGCAGTCCACTAGCGGGGTTACAAGAGACCCAGTACTTC.

This sequence joins TRBV14 and TRBJ1-6, with TRBD1 matching 7 bases. Trimming removed 3 bases from V and 9 bases from J; junction bases left unmatched: 2. From germline, CDR1 is SGHDN and CDR2 FVKESK. The CDR3 loop spans 13 amino acids. CDR3 residues: CASSQTGSSPLHF. CDR3 DNA sequence: TGTGCCAGCAGCCAGACAGGGAGTTCACCCCTCCACTTT.

The chain employs TRBV6-6 and TRBJ1-5; TRBD1 matches 8 bases. Germline lookup yields CDR1 MNHNY and CDR2 SVGAGI (reference sequence). The V segment lost 3 bases and the J segment 6 bases; nucleotides outside the gene matches: 4. The CDR3 is 14 amino acids. This CDR3 reads CASSYDRGSQPQHF. Written as DNA, the CDR3 is TGTGCCAGCAGTTATGACAGGGGAAGTCAGCCCCAGCATTTT.

J is TRBJ2-7 and V is TRBV6-1, with 9 bases that match TRBD1. Germline V gene data show CDR1 as MNHNS and CDR2 as SASEGT. The CDR3 is made up of 15 amino acids. V shed 6 bases, J shed 6 bases, and the junction held 12 bases outside the gene matches. CDR3 in amino acids: CASREPGTGFREQYF. CDR3 DNA sequence: TGTGCCAGCAGAGAGCCCGGGACAGGGTTTCGCGAGCAGTACTTC.

V gene TRBV9 combines with J gene TRBJ2-1, with TRBD2 matching 13 bases. The germline CDR1 and CDR2 sequences are SGDLS and YYNGEE. V lost 3 bases to trimming and J lost 8 bases; unmatched junction nucleotides: 5. The CDR3 loop spans 15 amino acids. CDR3 coding DNA: TGTGCCAGCAGCGATCGACTAGCGGGGGGTGATGAGCAGTTCTTC. Translated: CASSDRLAGGDEQFF.

On this clone itself: One end of the junction varies from germline; a read error may be responsible. This chain connects TRBV5-1 to TRBJ2-1; 13 positions match TRBD2. This CDR3 has 14 amino acids. CDR1 and CDR2 (germline): SGHRS, YFSETQ. CDR3 amino acids: CASGLAGAYSEQFF. CDR3 nucleotide sequence: TGCGCCAGCGGACTAGCGGGGGCCTACAGTGAGCAGTTCTTC.

V usage is TRBV5-5 and J usage is TRBJ2-7; TRBD1 matches at 7 bases. Looked up from germline, CDR1 is SGHKS and CDR2 is YYEKEE (reference sequence). After removal of 3 bases from V and 4 bases from J, the junction contained 10 bases not matched to a gene. This CDR3 contains 15 residues. CDR3 coding DNA: TGTGCCAGCAGCTCCTTAGGGACAGTTTTATACGAGCAGTACTTC. Translated, it gives CASSSLGTVLYEQYF.

The rearrangement uses TRBV9 and TRBJ1-1; TRBD1 agrees at 8 bases. Germline V lookup: CDR1 SGDLS, CDR2 YYNGEE. The CDR3 runs to 13 residues. J lost 7 bases, V lost 4 bases, and 6 bases had no gene match. CDR3 residues: CASSPGGSGEAFF. The CDR3 bases are TGTGCCAGCAGCCCAGGGGGCTCGGGTGAAGCTTTCTTT.

This clone appeared a few times. The chain couples TRBV19 to TRBJ2-7; D perhaps matches TRBD1 (6 bases). V was cut by 6 bases and J by 1 base, with 10 bases left in between. The CDR3 contains 13 residues. The germline CDR1 and CDR2 sequences are LNHDA and SQIVND (reference sequence). The CDR3 sequence is CASRDGQSYEQYF. In DNA form, the CDR3 reads TGTGCCAGTAGGGATGGACAGTCCTACGAGCAGTACTTC.

The chain combines TRBV7-9 with TRBJ1-6; D ambiguous. Trimming took 2 bases from V and 7 from J, leaving 6 bases between them. CDR1 is SEHNR, CDR2 FQNEAQ, per germline (reference sequence). There are 13 residues in the CDR3. CDR3 loop: CASSLQANSPLHF. In DNA, the CDR3 is TGTGCCAGCAGCTTACAGGCGAATTCACCCCTCCACTTT.

This chain connects TRBV5-1 to TRBJ1-3; unclear D gene. This CDR3 has 16 amino acids. Looked up from germline, CDR1 is SGHRS and CDR2 is YFSETQ. V gave up 0 bases and J gave up 0 bases, with 10 bases separating them. The CDR3 DNA reads as TGCGCCAGCAGCTTGGGGGCAGCTAACTCTGGAAACACCATATATTTT. It yields the protein CASSLGAANSGNTIYF.

This rearrangement joins TRBV7-2 to TRBJ1-6, with D perhaps TRBD1 (6 bases). The germline V gene has CDR1 SGHTA and CDR2 FQGNSA. V lost 1 base and J lost 8, with 12 bases in between. The CDR3 is made up of 15 amino acids. CDR3 bases: TGTGCCAGCAGCTTAGAACAGGGAACCTATTCACCCCTCCACTTT. Translated, it gives CASSLEQGTYSPLHF.